These T cell receptor beta chains were read from a single sample in a study of T cell responses to AZD1222 COVID-19 vaccine. Assay used: immunoSEQ multiplex PCR; TCRdb lists only in-frame clones, some missing. The repertoire holds 160,000 or so clones, with about 88% as singletons. The sample was peripheral blood, taken on day 0 of AZD1222 vaccination. The source is an adult in good health. CDR3s include the opening cysteine and the closing phenylalanine or tryptophan. The D gene is left open where the match is weak. Only part of the rows carry a size: once, few, many, or a class if the clone is expanded.

CDR3aa,CDR3nt,v_gene,j_gene,abundance,d_gene
CSVEGYLNTEAFF,TGCAGCGTTGAGGGATACTTGAACACTGAAGCTTTCTTT,TRBV29-1,TRBJ1-1,few,NA
CASSTYSHQYTDTQYF,TGTGCCAGCAGTACATACTCCCATCAGTACACAGATACGCAGTATTTT,TRBV28,TRBJ2-3,NA,NA
CASSYSDRTYEQYF,TGTGCCAGCAGTTATTCGGACAGAACCTACGAGCAGTACTTC,TRBV6-2/TRBV6-3,TRBJ2-7,NA,NA
CASSYQGYGYTF,TGTGCCAGCAGTTACCAGGGCTATGGCTACACCTTC,TRBV28,TRBJ1-2,NA,NA
CASRDGRYMNTEAFF,TGTGCCAGCAGGGATGGCAGGTACATGAACACTGAAGCTTTCTTT,TRBV2,TRBJ1-1,NA,NA
CASSLAPGQLAKNIQYF,TGCGCCAGCAGCTTGGCCCCGGGACAGCTAGCCAAAAACATTCAGTACTTC,TRBV5-1,TRBJ2-4,NA,TRBD1
CASSLGVSFTGELFF,TGTGCCAGCAGTTTAGGGGTTAGTTTCACCGGGGAGCTGTTTTTT,TRBV28,TRBJ2-2,once,NA
CASSLVQGDEKLFF,TGTGCCAGCAGCTTAGTACAGGGGGATGAAAAACTGTTTTTT,TRBV7-9,TRBJ1-4,NA,TRBD1
CASSPAPSVANTGELFF,TGCGCCAGCAGCCCCGCGCCCTCCGTCGCGAACACCGGGGAGCTGTTTTTT,TRBV5-1,TRBJ2-2,NA,NA
CASTPQETSGGAPSPGNEQFF,TGTGCCAGCACCCCCCAAGAGACTAGCGGGGGGGCACCCTCTCCGGGCAATGAGCAGTTCTTC,TRBV7-9,TRBJ2-1,once,TRBD2
CASSLLSTSYEQYF,TGTGCCAGCAGCTTATTATCCACCTCCTACGAGCAGTACTTC,TRBV11-3,TRBJ2-7,NA,NA
CATATGGVSGNTIYF,TGTGCCACCGCGACAGGGGGCGTATCTGGAAACACCATATATTTT,TRBV28,TRBJ1-3,few,TRBD1
CASSAPGNRGRSYEQYF,TGTGCCAGCAGTGCACCCGGCAACAGGGGCAGGTCCTACGAGCAGTACTTC,TRBV28,TRBJ2-7,NA,TRBD1
CASSHLGEGETQYF,TGCGCCAGCAGCCACTTGGGTGAGGGGGAGACCCAGTACTTC,TRBV4-3,TRBJ2-5,NA,NA
CASRPSGTVNSPLHF,TGTGCCAGCAGACCCTCGGGGACAGTCAATTCACCCCTCCACTTT,TRBV5-8,TRBJ1-6,NA,TRBD1
CASSWGQGQETQYF,TGTGCCAGCAGCTGGGGACAGGGGCAAGAGACCCAGTACTTC,TRBV5-5,TRBJ2-5,NA,TRBD1
CASSPPLASEQFF,TGTGCCAGCAGCCCGCCACTAGCGTCTGAGCAGTTCTTC,TRBV4-2,TRBJ2-1,NA,TRBD2
CASSYHMFRGEGTEAFF,TGCGCCAGCAGCTATCACATGTTCAGGGGGGAGGGCACTGAAGCTTTCTTT,TRBV5-1,TRBJ1-1,NA,TRBD1
CASSTRTGERSWNQPQHF,TGTGCCAGTAGTACAAGGACAGGGGAAAGAAGTTGGAATCAGCCCCAGCATTTT,TRBV19,TRBJ1-5,NA,TRBD1
CASSFRQGAFGRNTEAFF,TGTGCCAGCAGTTTTCGACAGGGTGCCTTTGGTAGGAACACTGAAGCTTTCTTT,TRBV28,TRBJ1-1,NA,TRBD1
CASSLGLYNEQFF,TGTGCCAGCAGCCTAGGACTGTACAATGAGCAGTTCTTC,TRBV5-4,TRBJ2-1,NA,NA
CASRDSGTDLREQYF,TGTGCCAGCAGAGACTCCGGGACCGACCTAAGGGAGCAGTACTTC,TRBV28,TRBJ2-7,NA,NA
CASSYLPQETQYF,TGTGCCAGCAGTTACCTGCCCCAAGAGACCCAGTACTTC,TRBV6-5,TRBJ2-5,NA,NA
CASRLTGPNGLFF,TGTGCCAGCAGGCTGACGGGTCCTAATGGACTGTTTTTT,TRBV6-6,TRBJ1-4,once,NA
CASRQINTEAFF,TGTGCCAGCAGGCAAATTAACACTGAAGCTTTCTTT,TRBV6-5,TRBJ1-1,NA,NA
CASNSGGGYEQYF,TGTGCCAGCAACTCGGGGGGCGGTTACGAGCAGTACTTC,TRBV6-5,TRBJ2-7,NA,NA
CASSQESQPYNEQFF,TGTGCCAGCAGTCAGGAGAGTCAACCATACAATGAGCAGTTCTTC,TRBV7-9,TRBJ2-1,once,NA
CASSLGADSSYEQYF,TGTGCCAGCAGCCTCGGGGCAGACAGCTCCTACGAGCAGTACTTC,TRBV6-2/TRBV6-3,TRBJ2-7,few,NA
CASSFSPGAGYGYTF,TGTGCCAGCAGCTTCAGCCCCGGGGCAGGCTATGGCTACACCTTC,TRBV11-2,TRBJ1-2,NA,NA
CASSRFRFRTGDTEAFF,TGTGCCAGCAGCCGATTCCGGTTTAGGACAGGGGACACTGAAGCTTTCTTT,TRBV7-8,TRBJ1-1,NA,TRBD1
CASSPGGDWRVREKLFF,TGTGCCAGCAGCCCAGGGGGGGATTGGCGCGTTAGGGAAAAACTGTTTTTT,TRBV28,TRBJ1-4,NA,TRBD1
CASSALPDGTDTQYF,TGTGCCAGCAGCGCTCTCCCGGACGGAACAGATACGCAGTATTTT,TRBV9,TRBJ2-3,few,NA
CASSSRDSFSYNSPLHF,TGTGCCAGCAGTTCAAGGGACAGTTTCTCCTATAATTCACCCCTCCACTTT,TRBV6-2/TRBV6-3,TRBJ1-6,NA,TRBD1
CASSLRDSYEQYF,TGTGCCAGCAGCTTGAGAGACTCCTACGAGCAGTACTTC,TRBV5-5,TRBJ2-7,NA,NA
CASNPFGPQGRTSF,TGTGCCAGCAACCCCTTCGGGCCACAGGGGAGAACGTCTTTT,TRBV28,TRBJ1-1,NA,TRBD1
CAWSSLAREAFF,TGTGCCTGGAGTTCGCTGGCGCGTGAAGCTTTCTTT,TRBV30,TRBJ1-1,NA,NA
CASSPGTWGEKLFF,TGTGCCAGCAGTCCCGGGACCTGGGGTGAAAAACTGTTTTTT,TRBV7-8,TRBJ1-4,NA,NA
CASSLGPNYGYTF,TGTGCCAGCAGCCTGGGACCTAACTATGGCTACACCTTC,TRBV5-6,TRBJ1-2,NA,NA
CASRGGGPTRTEAFF,TGCGCCAGCAGGGGAGGAGGTCCTACTCGTACTGAAGCTTTCTTT,TRBV5-1,TRBJ1-1,NA,NA
CASSIGSEYSNQPQHF,TGTGCCAGTAGTATAGGGAGCGAGTATAGCAATCAGCCCCAGCATTTT,TRBV19,TRBJ1-5,NA,NA
CATSDLRDMNTDTQYF,TGTGCCACCAGTGATTTGAGGGACATGAACACAGATACGCAGTATTTT,TRBV24-1,TRBJ2-3,NA,NA
CASTLQGNEQFF,TGTGCCAGCACCCTACAGGGGAATGAGCAGTTCTTC,TRBV11-2,TRBJ2-1,NA,TRBD1
CASSLERGGATVDTQYF,TGTGCCAGCAGCTTAGAACGCGGGGGGGCCACGGTTGATACGCAGTATTTT,TRBV7-2,TRBJ2-3,NA,TRBD2
CAWSSGVGSPLHF,TGTGCCTGGAGTTCCGGGGTGGGATCACCCCTCCACTTT,TRBV30,TRBJ1-6,NA,NA
CASSLAGVGEAFF,TGCGCCAGCAGCTTGGCGGGGGTAGGTGAAGCTTTCTTT,TRBV5-1,TRBJ1-1,NA,NA
CASSFEQGHGELFF,TGTGCCAGCAGCTTCGAACAGGGACACGGGGAGCTGTTTTTT,TRBV7-3,TRBJ2-2,NA,NA
CAISATGVNSPLHF,TGTGCCATCAGTGCGACAGGGGTAAATTCACCCCTCCACTTT,TRBV10-3,TRBJ1-6,NA,TRBD1
CASSKQGRETQYF,TGTGCCAGCAGCAAACAAGGGAGAGAGACCCAGTACTTC,TRBV7-9,TRBJ2-5,NA,NA
CASSTRTGGDPLHF,TGTGCCAGCAGCACTCGGACAGGGGGCGATCCCCTCCACTTT,TRBV13,TRBJ1-6,NA,TRBD1
CASSPGTDHLSYEQYF,TGTGCCAGCAGCCCAGGGACAGACCACCTCTCCTACGAGCAGTACTTC,TRBV7-6,TRBJ2-7,once,TRBD1
CATSDWDRAVNTGELFF,TGTGCCACCAGTGACTGGGACAGGGCCGTGAACACCGGGGAGCTGTTTTTT,TRBV24-1,TRBJ2-2,NA,TRBD1
CASSLVLAEQFF,TGTGCCAGCAGCTTAGTTTTGGCGGAGCAGTTCTTC,TRBV11-2,TRBJ2-1,NA,NA